Presented here are 25 T cell receptor beta chains from one specimen sequenced in a study of blood T cells in healthy people across ages. Primed by a sample-barcoded 5' primer and a J-beta primer mix, a second PCR proceeded for 7 to 11 cycles. TCRdb re-derived calls from the 5' RACE reads in MiXCR, one entry per CDR3 protein. The repertoire includes about 1.6 million distinct CDR3 sequences, about 31% of them detected once, and around 11% sits in the top ten. Sequences were obtained from blood. The receptors were sampled from a young woman in good health.

The rearrangement links TRBV28 to TRBJ2-2; 12 positions agree with TRBD2. CDR3 length equals 17 residues. CDR1 is MDHEN, CDR2 SYDVKM, per germline. V was pared by 4 bases and J by 6 bases, with 9 bases of the junction left unmatched. DNA for the CDR3: TGTGCCAGCAGTTCTCTAGCGGGAGGGCCTCTGGCCGGGGAGCTGTTTTTT. Its protein is CASSSLAGGPLAGELFF.

This clonotype was seen many times. The chain joins TRBV20-1 to TRBJ2-5; 11 bases are shared with TRBD2. CDR3 size: 13 residues. Germline V gene lookup returns CDR1 DFQATT and CDR2 SNEGSKA (reference sequence). The DNA for the CDR3 is TGCAGCGCCACAGGGACTAGCGGAGAGACCCAGTACTTC. Protein sequence: CSATGTSGETQYF.

This clonotype was detected only a few times. This chain uses TRBV29-1 with TRBJ2-1; 9 bases agree with TRBD1. Per germline, CDR1 SQVTM and CDR2 ANQGSEA. V lost 7 bases and J lost 8; bases outside the gene matches: 12. This CDR3 is 14 amino acids long. The CDR3 loop reads CSAQRDRASHEQFF. The DNA for the CDR3 is TGCAGCGCCCAACGGGACAGGGCTTCCCATGAGCAGTTCTTC.

In its sample, this clonotype was seen many times. CDR3 region: CASSRRTYEQYF. CDR3 DNA: TGTGCCAGCAGCCGCCGGACCTACGAGCAGTACTTC. The gene calls are TRBV12-3 or TRBV12-4 and TRBJ2-7; D call uncertain. V lost 6 bases to trimming and J lost 2 bases, with 8 bases between them. The CDR3 contains 12 residues.

This clonotype was seen a few times. The V and J genes are TRBV2 and TRBJ2-3; D is unresolved. The V gene lost 4 bases and the J gene lost 2 bases, with 13 bases spanning the gap. Looked up from germline, CDR1 is SNHLY and CDR2 is FYNNEI. CDR3 length: 15 residues. Written as DNA, the CDR3 is TGTGCCAGCAGTGGGCAGGCGCAGCCCACAGATACGCAGTATTTT. Translated, it gives CASSGQAQPTDTQYF.

This chain connects TRBV7-9 to TRBJ2-7, with D perhaps matching TRBD2 (6 bases). V was shortened by 0 bases and J by 2 bases, with 14 bases between the two germline ends. Germline lookup yields CDR1 SEHNR and CDR2 FQNEAQ (reference sequence). This CDR3 is 16 amino acids long. In DNA, the CDR3 is TGTGCCAGCAGCTTAGCGCGAGGCGGGAATACCTACGAGCAGTACTTC. Translation gives CASSLARGGNTYEQYF.

This clonotype turned up a few times. The V gene is TRBV2, the J gene TRBJ2-1; TRBD2 matches 14 bases. V dropped 6 bases and J dropped 10; count of bases not matched to a gene: 5. The CDR3 extends over 14 amino acids. Germline V gives CDR1 SNHLY, CDR2 FYNNEI. CDR3: CASRTGLAGAEQFF. DNA of the CDR3: TGTGCCAGCAGGACGGGACTAGCGGGAGCCGAGCAGTTCTTC.

The V call is TRBV5-1, the J call TRBJ1-1; D ambiguous. Deletions cut 0 bases from V and 3 bases from J, with 12 bases between. The CDR3 spans 15 residues. Germline V gene sequence: CDR1 SGHRS, CDR2 YFSETQ. CDR3 nucleotides: TGCGCCAGCAGCTTGGGGTCAGCCGGGGACACTGAAGCTTTCTTT. Residues: CASSLGSAGDTEAFF.

This clonotype was detected only a few times. The V and J genes are TRBV12-3 or TRBV12-4 and TRBJ2-3, with D possibly being TRBD2 (5 bases). With 6 bases removed from V and 3 bases from J, the gap between germline ends came to 13 bases. The CDR3 loop spans 14 amino acids. CDR3 DNA: TGTGCCAGCAGCCCTGAGAGGACTACAGATACGCAGTATTTT. It is translated as CASSPERTTDTQYF.

This rearrangement joins TRBV15 to TRBJ2-7; D call uncertain. CDR1 and CDR2 (germline): LNHNV, YYDKDF (reference sequence). The CDR3 length is 15 residues. Between the trimmed V and J ends, which lost 3 bases and 1 base, there was a span of 13 bases. This CDR3 reads CATSRSDGYSYEQYF. In DNA, the CDR3 is TGTGCCACCAGCAGGTCGGACGGATATTCCTACGAGCAGTACTTC.

This clonotype was seen more than once but under ten times. J is TRBJ2-7 and V is TRBV9; D is tentatively TRBD1 or TRBD2 (7 bases each). Trimming took off 3 bases at V and 1 base at J, with 20 bases between the two ends. This CDR3 spans 17 amino acids. Germline V gene sequence: CDR1 SGDLS, CDR2 YYNGEE. CDR3 loop: CASSAQGGRRTSYEQYF. In nucleotides, the CDR3 is TGTGCCAGCAGCGCCCAGGGGGGGCGGCGAACTTCCTACGAGCAGTACTTC.

The chain couples TRBV20-1 to TRBJ2-7, with D perhaps TRBD2 (5 bases). The V end lost 3 bases, the J end lost 2 bases, and 17 bases lay between the germline ends. The CDR3 has 15 residues. Germline V gives CDR1 DFQATT, CDR2 SNEGSKA (reference sequence). This CDR3 reads CSASGADQAPYEQYF. The CDR3, as DNA: TGCAGTGCTAGTGGAGCGGATCAGGCCCCCTACGAGCAGTACTTC.

The rearrangement joins TRBV20-1 to TRBJ1-6; D gene ambiguous. Deletions cut 1 base from V and 0 bases from J, with 10 bases between. Per the germline V gene, CDR1 is DFQATT and CDR2 is SNEGSKA (reference sequence). CDR3 length equals 16 residues. The CDR3 nucleotides read TGCAGTGCTAGAGTCGGGCCTAGCTCCTATAATTCACCCCTCCACTTT. Translated, it gives CSARVGPSSYNSPLHF.

The CDR3 is CASSQAGTSEYNEQFF. The CDR3 region has the DNA TGCGCCAGCAGCCAAGCCGGGACTAGCGAGTACAATGAGCAGTTCTTC. This chain joins TRBV4-1 and TRBJ2-1; 10 nucleotides align to TRBD2. CDR3 length equals 16 residues. Trimming at V came to 1 base and at J to 4 bases, leaving 4 bases not matched to a gene. The V gene's germline CDR1 is MGHRA and CDR2 YSYEKL.

The table lists this clonotype with a count of one. A single base separates this from a much larger clone, so it may be a read error. V gene TRBV5-1 combines with J gene TRBJ2-7; D call uncertain. The CDR3 is made up of 15 amino acids. CDR1 and CDR2 (germline): SGHRS, YFSETQ. CDR3 protein: CTSSSTGPWDYEQYF. The DNA for the CDR3 is TGCACCAGCAGCTCAACCGGGCCCTGGGACTACGAGCAGTACTTC.

A few counts support this clonotype. The chain recombines TRBV6-5 with TRBJ1-2; 8 bases agree with TRBD1. V shed 0 bases, J shed 4 bases, and the junction held 1 base outside the gene matches. CDR3 length equals 14 residues. The germline V gene encodes CDR1 MNHEY and CDR2 SVGAGI. For the CDR3, the DNA is TGTGCCAGCAGTTACTCGGGACAGGTCTATGGCTACACCTTC. This sequence encodes CASSYSGQVYGYTF.

The chain links TRBV30 to TRBJ2-4, with 11 bases identical to TRBD2. The J call may not be correct, given that the DNA end is closer to TRBJ2-7. The CDR3 covers 16 residues. The germline V gene encodes CDR1 GTSNPN and CDR2 SVGIG (reference sequence). CDR3: CAWSYRLAGLSYEQYF. In DNA form, the CDR3 reads TGTGCCTGGAGTTACCGACTAGCGGGACTCTCCTACGAGCAGTACTTC.

This clonotype was found a few times. V usage is TRBV7-9 and J usage is TRBJ1-1; TRBD1 agrees at 7 bases. The germline gives CDR1 SEHNR, CDR2 FQNEAQ (reference sequence). V lost 1 base to trimming and J lost 5 bases; unmatched junction nucleotides: 7. The CDR3 has 15 residues. CDR3 bases: TGTGCCAGCAGCTTAGGGACAGGTTTTGGAACTGAAGCTTTCTTT. Translated: CASSLGTGFGTEAFF.

This clonotype was counted between two and nine times. The V and J genes are TRBV20-1 and TRBJ2-1, with 7 nucleotides matching TRBD1. Germline assignment: CDR1 DFQATT and CDR2 SNEGSKA (reference sequence). The CDR3 runs 18 residues. Germline trimming cut 5 bases from V and 1 base from J; bases unmatched to any gene: 17. CDR3 sequence (DNA): TGCAGTGCTGTAGATACGGCGGCAGGGGGTATATCCTACAATGAGCAGTTCTTC. It translates to CSAVDTAAGGISYNEQFF.

DNA for the CDR3: TGTGCCAGCAGCCAAGTGTGGCAGGGGGAGAACTATGGCTACACCTTC. This gives the protein CASSQVWQGENYGYTF. V gene TRBV3-1 combines with J gene TRBJ1-2, with 7 bases aligning to TRBD1. The junction had 7 bases not matched to a gene; V was cut back by 1 base and J by 2 bases. The V gene's germline CDR1 is LGHDT and CDR2 YNNKEL (reference sequence). This CDR3 has 16 amino acids.

The chain has TRBV9 and TRBJ2-5; perhaps TRBD1 as D (6 bases). Germline loops: CDR1 SGDLS, CDR2 YYNGEE. Trimming left V 2 bases short and J 4 bases short, with 9 bases between. CDR3 length: 13 residues. The chain's CDR3 is CASSVTQGETQYF. The CDR3 region has the DNA TGTGCCAGCAGCGTGACACAGGGAGAGACCCAGTACTTC.

The genes are TRBV5-5 and TRBJ2-5; 12 bases are a match to TRBD1. CDR1 is SGHKS, CDR2 YYEKEE, per germline (reference sequence). The CDR3 runs to 16 residues. With V trimmed by 3 bases and J by 4 bases, 7 bases remained unmatched. DNA of the CDR3: TGTGCCAGCAGCTCACCGGGACAGGGGGCAGGAGAGACCCAGTACTTC. Translation: CASSSPGQGAGETQYF.

This clonotype was counted between two and nine times. The rearrangement uses TRBV9 and TRBJ2-3, with a weak D call TRBD1 (6 bases). CDR1 is SGDLS, CDR2 YYNGEE, per germline. This CDR3 spans 16 amino acids. The germline V and J ends were trimmed by 1 base and 4 bases, with 16 bases remaining between them. The CDR3 protein is CASSVMGTSRPDTQYF. The CDR3 nucleotides read TGTGCCAGCAGCGTAATGGGGACAAGTCGGCCAGATACGCAGTATTTT.

A word on this clonotype: Compared with germline, one end of the junction differs, possibly owing to a read error. The genes are TRBV7-3 and TRBJ2-1; no firm D call. Per germline, CDR1 SGHTA and CDR2 FQGTGA. The CDR3 spans 13 residues. The CDR3 nucleotides are TGTGCCAGCAGCTTGGTCCCCTACGATGAGCAGTTCTTC. As protein: CASSLVPYDEQFF.

V gene TRBV20-1 combines with J gene TRBJ2-3; 9 nucleotides align to TRBD2. CDR1 is DFQATT and CDR2 is SNEGSKA in the germline V gene (reference sequence). The CDR3 sequence is 17 residues long. Germline trimming cut 3 bases from V and 6 bases from J; bases unmatched to any gene: 16. CDR3 coding DNA: TGCAGTGCTAGCCTCCCGGCGGGGGGGGGACTCATTGATACGCAGTATTTT. Encoded protein: CSASLPAGGGLIDTQYF.